Listed below are T cell receptor beta chains from one sample, sequenced in a study of T cell responses to AZD1222 COVID-19 vaccine. Assay: immunoSEQ multiplex PCR; the TCRdb copy retains only in-frame clones and omits some. The sample has roughly 100,000 clones, around 91% seen once. The sample here was peripheral blood, taken on day 0 of AZD1222 vaccination. The receptors here all came from an adult in good health. CDR3s include the opening cysteine and the closing phenylalanine or tryptophan. Clone sizes are given selectively: once, few, many, or a class where the clone is expanded.

-	TRBV24-1	TRBJ1-2	CATRPSADYGYTF
-	TRBV27	TRBJ2-1	CASKESGGDEQFF
-	TRBV3-1/TRBV3-2	TRBJ1-1	CASSQVGPNTEAFF
once	TRBV6-5	TRBJ1-1	CASSTSTVDTEAFF
-	TRBV2	TRBJ1-4	CASRTGGKLFF
-	TRBV5-5	TRBJ2-7	CASSIHDSYEQYF
once	TRBV10-2	TRBJ2-7	CASASRDRPYEQYF
-	TRBV6-5	TRBJ2-1	CAVQREGRGDEQFF
-	TRBV27	TRBJ2-1	CASMATSVDYNEQFF
-	TRBV7-6	TRBJ1-1	CASSKGVNTEAFF
-	TRBV7-6	TRBJ2-1	CASSASGTSYNEQFF
-	TRBV7-2	TRBJ1-3	CASTRLSGNTIYF
-	TRBV28	TRBJ2-1	CASSTYPDSHEQFF
-	TRBV28	TRBJ1-1	CASSPPEYTEAFF
-	TRBV11-3	TRBJ2-2	CASSLDEGPTGELFF
-	TRBV4-3	TRBJ2-1	CASSRRTMGLPYNEQFF
-	TRBV27	TRBJ2-3	CASSPGLDTQYF
-	TRBV5-1	TRBJ1-2	CASSLEGGGGYGYTF
once	TRBV4-1	TRBJ1-1	CASSQELGRTGRNTEAFF
-	TRBV4-3	TRBJ1-2	CASSQDRGGYTF
-	TRBV10-1	TRBJ2-7	CASSDPRRGSSGEQYF
-	TRBV10-3	TRBJ1-2	CAISELTSDGYTF
-	TRBV30	TRBJ1-4	CAWSSPNEKLFF
-	TRBV1	TRBJ1-5	CTSSQSNRNKNQPQHF
-	TRBV18	TRBJ2-6	CASSPRQGAQANVLTF
few	TRBV6-5	TRBJ2-7	CASSPRGTGVGQYF
-	TRBV3-1/TRBV3-2	TRBJ1-1	CASSPRGKNTEAFF
-	TRBV18	TRBJ2-1	CASSPPGLAGDNEQFF
-	TRBV5-1	TRBJ1-1	CASSRRESNTEAFF
-	TRBV9	TRBJ1-3	CASTTGGSGNTIYF
-	TRBV2	TRBJ1-6	CASREQGSPLHF
-	TRBV20-1	TRBJ2-7	CSVEAREQYF
-	TRBV5-4	TRBJ1-6	CASSLGPNSPLHF
-	TRBV4-2	TRBJ1-1	CASSPGQYTEAFF
-	TRBV9	TRBJ2-5	CASSAPGSGQETQYF
-	TRBV11-2	TRBJ2-3	CASSLRQGLSSTDTQYF
medium-sized	TRBV28	TRBJ2-7	CASRALAGGNYEQYF
-	TRBV30	TRBJ1-5	CAWSVGQGGNQPQHF
-	TRBV11-2	TRBJ2-2	CASSLNTGSAGELFF